This T cell receptor (beta chain) appears in the sequencing data of a study of blood T cells in healthy people across ages. A sample-barcoded 5' primer and a J-beta primer mix were used in a second PCR of about 7 to 12 cycles. Every sample gave at least 2.5 million paired-end reads containing CDR3. TCRdb analysed the 5' RACE reads with MiXCR anew, one entry per CDR3 protein. The sample includes hundreds of thousands of distinct CDR3 sequences, roughly three fifths of them seen just once. This clonotype has just a few counts. Germline values: CDR1 SQVTM, CDR2 ANQGSEA. This CDR3 has 10 residues. The V and J ends lost 7 bases and 5 bases respectively, with 8 bases between them.

The receptor comes from a middle-aged man in good health. The chain joins TRBV29-1 to TRBJ2-5; D gene ambiguous. The sequencing sample was made of blood. CDR3 bases: TGCAGCGCTCTCTGGGAGACCCAGTACTTC. It is translated as CSALWETQYF.